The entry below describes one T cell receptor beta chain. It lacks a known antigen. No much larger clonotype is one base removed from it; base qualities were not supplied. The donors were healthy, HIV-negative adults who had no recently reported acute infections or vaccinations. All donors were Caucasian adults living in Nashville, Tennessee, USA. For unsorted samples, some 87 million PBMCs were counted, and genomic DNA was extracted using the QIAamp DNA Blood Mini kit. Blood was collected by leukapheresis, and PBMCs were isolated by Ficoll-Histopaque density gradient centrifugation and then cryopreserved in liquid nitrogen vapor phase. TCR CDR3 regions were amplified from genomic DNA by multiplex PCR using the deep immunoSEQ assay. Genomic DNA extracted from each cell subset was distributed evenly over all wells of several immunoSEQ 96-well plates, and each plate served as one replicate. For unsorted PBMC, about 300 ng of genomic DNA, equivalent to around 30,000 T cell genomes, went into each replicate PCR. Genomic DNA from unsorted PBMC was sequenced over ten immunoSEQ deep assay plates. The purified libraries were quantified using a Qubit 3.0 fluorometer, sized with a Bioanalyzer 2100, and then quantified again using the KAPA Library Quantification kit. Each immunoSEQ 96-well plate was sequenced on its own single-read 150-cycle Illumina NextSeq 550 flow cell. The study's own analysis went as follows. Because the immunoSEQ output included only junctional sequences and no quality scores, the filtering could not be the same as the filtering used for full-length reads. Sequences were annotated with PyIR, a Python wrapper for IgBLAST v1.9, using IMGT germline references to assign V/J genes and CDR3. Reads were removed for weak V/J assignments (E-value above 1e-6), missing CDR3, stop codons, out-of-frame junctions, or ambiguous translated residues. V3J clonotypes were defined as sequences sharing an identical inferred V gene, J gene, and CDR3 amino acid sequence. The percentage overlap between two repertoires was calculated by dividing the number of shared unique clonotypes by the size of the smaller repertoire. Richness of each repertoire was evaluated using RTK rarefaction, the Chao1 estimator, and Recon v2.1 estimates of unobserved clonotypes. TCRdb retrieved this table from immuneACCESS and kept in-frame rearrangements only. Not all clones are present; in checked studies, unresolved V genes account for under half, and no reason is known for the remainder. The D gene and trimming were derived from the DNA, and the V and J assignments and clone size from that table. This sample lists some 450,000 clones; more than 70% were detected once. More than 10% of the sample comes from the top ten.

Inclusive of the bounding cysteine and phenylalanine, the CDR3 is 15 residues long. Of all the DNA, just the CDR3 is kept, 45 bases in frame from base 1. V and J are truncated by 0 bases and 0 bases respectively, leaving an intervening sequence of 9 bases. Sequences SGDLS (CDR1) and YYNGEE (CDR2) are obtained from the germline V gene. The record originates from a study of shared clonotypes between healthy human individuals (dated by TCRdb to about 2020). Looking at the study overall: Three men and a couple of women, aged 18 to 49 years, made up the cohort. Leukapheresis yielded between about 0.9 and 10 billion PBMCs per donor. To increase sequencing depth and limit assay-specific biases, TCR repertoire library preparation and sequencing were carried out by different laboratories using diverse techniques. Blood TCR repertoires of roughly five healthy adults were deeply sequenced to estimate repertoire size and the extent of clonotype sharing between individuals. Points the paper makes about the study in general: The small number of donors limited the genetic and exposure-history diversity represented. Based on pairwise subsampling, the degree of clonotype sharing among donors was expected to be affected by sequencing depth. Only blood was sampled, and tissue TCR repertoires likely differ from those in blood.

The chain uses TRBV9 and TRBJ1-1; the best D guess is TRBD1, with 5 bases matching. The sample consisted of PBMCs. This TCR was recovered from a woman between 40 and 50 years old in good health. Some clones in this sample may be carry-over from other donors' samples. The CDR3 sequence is CASSVGGDLNTEAFF. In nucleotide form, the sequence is TGTGCCAGCAGCGTAGGGGGGGATTTGAACACTGAAGCTTTCTTT.